The 5 T cell receptor beta chains below were found in one sample sequenced in a study of blood T cell repertoires in COVID-19 (dated by TCRdb to 2018 to 2020). Libraries were prepared through the immunoSEQ multiplex PCR assay. Here the immuneACCESS table is served through TCRdb, limited to in-frame sequences with V and J called. Missing clones are a known gap in these copies; in checked studies unresolved V genes cover under half, and the rest lacks a known reason. This sample has around 250,000 clones in its table, and approximately 84% of those were observed once. The ten largest clonotypes hold over 12% of the sample. Input material: PBMCs or T cells enriched from blood (not recorded which). The receptors derive from a man aged 40-49 years who had recovered from COVID-19.

The V gene is TRBV6-5, the J gene TRBJ2-2; 16 bases are shared with TRBD2. Trimming cost V 8 bases and J 7 bases; bases outside gene matches: 1. CDR3 length: 14 amino acids. Germline CDR1 and CDR2: MNHEY and SVGAGI. In DNA, the CDR3 is TGTGCCAGCGGGACTAGCGGGGGGGACGGGGAGCTGTTTTTT. The encoded protein is CASGTSGGDGELFF.

V usage is TRBV19 and J usage is TRBJ2-3; D is ambiguous. The CDR3 spans 12 residues. The V end lost 3 bases, the J end lost 3 bases, and 4 bases lay between the germline ends. The germline V gene encodes CDR1 LNHDA and CDR2 SQIVND (reference sequence). The CDR3 sequence is CASSMSTDTQYF. CDR3 sequence (DNA): TGTGCCAGTAGTATGTCTACAGATACGCAGTATTTT.

The chain links TRBV18 to TRBJ2-2; D is undetermined. Germline CDR1 is KGHSH and CDR2 is LQKENI. The CDR3 sequence is 16 residues long. With 2 bases removed from V and 4 bases from J, the gap between germline ends came to 14 bases. CDR3 sequence (DNA): TGTGCCAGCTCACCATCCCCCACCCACGGCACCGGGGAGCTGTTTTTT. It codes for CASSPSPTHGTGELFF.

The V and J genes are TRBV28 and TRBJ1-1; 7 bases are a match to TRBD1. The CDR3 length is 17 residues. Germline V CDR1 and CDR2: MDHEN, SYDVKM. Unmatched junction bases numbered 10, after V lost 2 bases and J lost 1 base. The CDR3 DNA reads TGTGCCAGCAGTTTAGAGACAGGGTGGAATGAGAACACTGAAGCTTTCTTT. Protein sequence: CASSLETGWNENTEAFF.

V gene TRBV9 combines with J gene TRBJ1-2; no reliable D call. The CDR3 spans 12 residues. V was shortened by 7 bases and J by 4 bases, with 11 bases between the two germline ends. CDR1 SGDLS and CDR2 YYNGEE come from the germline V gene. CDR3 nucleotide sequence: TGTGCCAGCTATACGGGGATCTATGGCTACACCTTC. It specifies CASYTGIYGYTF. Looking up the rest from reference TRBV9 and TRBJ1-2 gives the full variable domain: DSGVTQTPKHLITATGQRVTLRCSPRSGDLSVYWYQQSLDQGLQFLIQYYNGEERAKGNILERFSAQQFPDLHSELNLSSLELGDSALYFCASYTGIYGYTFGSGTRLTVV.